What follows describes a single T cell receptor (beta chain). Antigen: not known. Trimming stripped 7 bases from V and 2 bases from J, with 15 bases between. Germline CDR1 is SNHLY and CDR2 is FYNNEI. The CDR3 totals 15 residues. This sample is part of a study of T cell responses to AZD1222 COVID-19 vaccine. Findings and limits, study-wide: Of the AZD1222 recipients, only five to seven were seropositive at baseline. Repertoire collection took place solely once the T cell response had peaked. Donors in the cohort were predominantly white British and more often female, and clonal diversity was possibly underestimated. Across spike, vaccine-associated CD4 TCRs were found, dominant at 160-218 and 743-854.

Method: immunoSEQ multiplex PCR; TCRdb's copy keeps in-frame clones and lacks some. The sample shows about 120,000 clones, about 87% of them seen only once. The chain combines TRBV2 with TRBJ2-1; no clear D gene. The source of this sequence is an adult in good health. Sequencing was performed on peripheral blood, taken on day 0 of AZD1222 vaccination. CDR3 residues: CASKYTRQTYNEQFF. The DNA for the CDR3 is TGTGCCAGCAAATATACGAGGCAGACCTACAATGAGCAGTTCTTC. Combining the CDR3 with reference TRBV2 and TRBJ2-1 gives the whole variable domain EPEVTQTPSHQVTQMGQEVILRCVPISNHLYFYWYRQILGQKVEFLVSFYNNEISEKSEIFDDQFSVERPDGSNFTLKIRSTKLEDSAMYFCASKYTRQTYNEQFFGPGTRLTVL.